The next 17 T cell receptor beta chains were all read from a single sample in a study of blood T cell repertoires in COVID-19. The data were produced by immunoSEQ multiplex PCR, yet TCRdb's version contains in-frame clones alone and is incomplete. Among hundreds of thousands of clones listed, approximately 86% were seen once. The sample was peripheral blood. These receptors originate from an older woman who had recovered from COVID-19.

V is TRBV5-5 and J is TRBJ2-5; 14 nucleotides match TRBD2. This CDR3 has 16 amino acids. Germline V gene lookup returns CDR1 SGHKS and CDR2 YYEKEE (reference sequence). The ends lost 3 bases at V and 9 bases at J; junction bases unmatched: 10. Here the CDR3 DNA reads TGTGCCAGCAGCTCTGGGACTAGCGGGGGCCTGGGGGCCCAGTACTTC. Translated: CASSSGTSGGLGAQYF.

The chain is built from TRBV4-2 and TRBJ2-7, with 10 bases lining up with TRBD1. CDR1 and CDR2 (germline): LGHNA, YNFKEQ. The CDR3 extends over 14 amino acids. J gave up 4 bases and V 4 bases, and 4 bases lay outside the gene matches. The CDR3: CASSPRTGGYEQYF. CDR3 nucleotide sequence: TGTGCCAGCAGCCCCCGGACAGGGGGATACGAGCAGTACTTC.

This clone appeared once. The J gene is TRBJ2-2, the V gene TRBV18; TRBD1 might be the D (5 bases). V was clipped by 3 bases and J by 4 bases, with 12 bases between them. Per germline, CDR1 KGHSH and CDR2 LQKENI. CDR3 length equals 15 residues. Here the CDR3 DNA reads TGTGCCAGCTCACCCAGGGAAGTGGGCACCGGGGAGCTGTTTTTT. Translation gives CASSPREVGTGELFF.

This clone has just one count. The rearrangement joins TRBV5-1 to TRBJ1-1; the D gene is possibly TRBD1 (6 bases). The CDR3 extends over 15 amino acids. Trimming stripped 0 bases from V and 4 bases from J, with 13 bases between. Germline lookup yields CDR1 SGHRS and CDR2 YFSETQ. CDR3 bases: TGCGCCAGCAGCTTGGGCGACAGGTTCGGCACTGAAGCTTTCTTT. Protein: CASSLGDRFGTEAFF. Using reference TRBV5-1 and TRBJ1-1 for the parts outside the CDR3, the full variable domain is KAGVTQTPRYLIKTRGQQVTLSCSPISGHRSVSWYQQTPGQGLQFLFEYFSETQRNKGNFPGRFSGRQFSNSRSEMNVSTLELGDSALYLCASSLGDRFGTEAFFGQGTRLTVV.

The CDR3 DNA follows: TGTGCCAGCAGTTTTGGGGACTACGGGACCCAGTACTTC. This encodes CASSFGDYGTQYF. The chain links TRBV25-1 to TRBJ2-5; 7 bases map to TRBD2. From germline, CDR1 is MGHDK and CDR2 SYGVNS. Trimming cost V 5 bases and J 7 bases; bases outside gene matches: 7. The CDR3 sequence is 13 residues long.

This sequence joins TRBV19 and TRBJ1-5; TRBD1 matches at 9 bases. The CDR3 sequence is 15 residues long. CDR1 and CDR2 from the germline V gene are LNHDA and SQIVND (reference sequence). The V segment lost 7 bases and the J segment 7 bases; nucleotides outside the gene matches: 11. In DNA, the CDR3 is TGTGCCAGTAATCCCCGACAGGGGGGCAGGCAGCCCCAGCATTTT. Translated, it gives CASNPRQGGRQPQHF.

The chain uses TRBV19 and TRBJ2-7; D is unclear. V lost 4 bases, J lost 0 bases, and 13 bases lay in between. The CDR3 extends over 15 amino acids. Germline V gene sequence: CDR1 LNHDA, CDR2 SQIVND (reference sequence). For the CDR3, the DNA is TGTGCCAGTAGTAGGAGTCACCAGAGCTCCTACGAGCAGTACTTC. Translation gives CASSRSHQSSYEQYF.

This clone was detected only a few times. The chain's CDR3 is CASSQETGRYGYTF. In nucleotides, the CDR3 is TGTGCCAGCAGCCAAGAGACAGGGCGCTATGGCTACACCTTC. This rearrangement joins TRBV4-2 to TRBJ1-2, with 7 bases matching TRBD1. V shed 0 bases, J shed 4 bases, and the junction held 2 bases outside the gene matches. Germline assignment: CDR1 LGHNA and CDR2 YNFKEQ. The CDR3 length is 14 residues.

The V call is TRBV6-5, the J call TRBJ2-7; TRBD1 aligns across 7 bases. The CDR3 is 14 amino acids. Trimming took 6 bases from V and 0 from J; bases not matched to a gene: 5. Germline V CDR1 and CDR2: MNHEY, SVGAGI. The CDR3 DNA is TGTGCCAGCAGGGGACAGCCACTCTCCTACGAGCAGTACTTC. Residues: CASRGQPLSYEQYF.

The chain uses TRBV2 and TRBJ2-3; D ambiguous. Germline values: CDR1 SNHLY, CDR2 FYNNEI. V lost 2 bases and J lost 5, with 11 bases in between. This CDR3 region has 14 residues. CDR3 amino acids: CASSELSKQDTQYF. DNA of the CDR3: TGTGCCAGCAGTGAACTGTCAAAACAAGATACGCAGTATTTT.

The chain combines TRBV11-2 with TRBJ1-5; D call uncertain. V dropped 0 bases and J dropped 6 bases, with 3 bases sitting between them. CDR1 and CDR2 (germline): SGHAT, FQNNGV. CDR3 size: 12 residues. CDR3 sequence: CASSLDIQPQHF. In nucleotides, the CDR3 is TGTGCCAGCAGCTTAGATATTCAGCCCCAGCATTTT.

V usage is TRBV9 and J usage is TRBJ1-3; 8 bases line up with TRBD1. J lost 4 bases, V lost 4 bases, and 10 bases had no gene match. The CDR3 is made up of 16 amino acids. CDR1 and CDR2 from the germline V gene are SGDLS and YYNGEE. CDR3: CASSTGQAIVGNTIYF. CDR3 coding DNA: TGTGCCAGCAGCACGGGACAGGCGATCGTAGGAAACACCATATATTTT. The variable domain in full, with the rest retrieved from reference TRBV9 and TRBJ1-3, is DSGVTQTPKHLITATGQRVTLRCSPRSGDLSVYWYQQSLDQGLQFLIQYYNGEERAKGNILERFSAQQFPDLHSELNLSSLELGDSALYFCASSTGQAIVGNTIYFGEGSWLTVV.

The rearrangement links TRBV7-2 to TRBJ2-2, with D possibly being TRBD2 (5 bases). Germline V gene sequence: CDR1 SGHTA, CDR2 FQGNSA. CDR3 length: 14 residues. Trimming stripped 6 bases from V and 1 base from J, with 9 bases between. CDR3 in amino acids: CASSHGVNTGELFF. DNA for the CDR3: TGTGCCAGCAGTCACGGGGTGAACACCGGGGAGCTGTTTTTT.

CDR3 sequence: CASSVVRGGNNEQFF. Written as DNA, the CDR3 is TGTGCCAGCAGCGTAGTTCGGGGGGGAAACAATGAGCAGTTCTTC. V and J are TRBV9 and TRBJ2-1; 8 positions match TRBD2. The CDR3 length is 15 residues. Germline values: CDR1 SGDLS, CDR2 YYNGEE. V gave up 0 bases and J gave up 5 bases; unmatched junction bases: 4.

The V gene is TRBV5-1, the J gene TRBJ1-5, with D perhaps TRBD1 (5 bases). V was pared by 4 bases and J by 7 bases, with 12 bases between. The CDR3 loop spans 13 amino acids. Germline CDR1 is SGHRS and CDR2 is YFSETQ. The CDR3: CASSPGRDQPQHF. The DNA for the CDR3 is TGCGCCAGCAGCCCAGGGAGGGACCAGCCCCAGCATTTT.

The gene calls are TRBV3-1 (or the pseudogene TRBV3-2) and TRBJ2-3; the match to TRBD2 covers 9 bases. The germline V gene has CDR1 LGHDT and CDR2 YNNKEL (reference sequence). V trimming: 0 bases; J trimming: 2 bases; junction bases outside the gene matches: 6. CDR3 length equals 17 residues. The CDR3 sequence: CASSQEASGAITDTQYF. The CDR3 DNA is TGTGCCAGCAGCCAAGAGGCTAGCGGGGCCATCACAGATACGCAGTATTTT.

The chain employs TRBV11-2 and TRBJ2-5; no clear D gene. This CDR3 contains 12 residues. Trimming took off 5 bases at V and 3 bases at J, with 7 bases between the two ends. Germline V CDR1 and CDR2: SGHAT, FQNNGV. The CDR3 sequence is CASSRVEETQYF. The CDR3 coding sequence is TGTGCCAGCAGCCGCGTCGAAGAGACCCAGTACTTC.